This T cell receptor (beta chain) was retrieved from a study of CD4+ T cells in melanoma (dated by TCRdb to between 2021 and 2023). Looking at the study overall: The study examined neoantigen-specific CD4+ T cells in human melanoma. General conclusions and limits of the study: Neoantigen-specific CD4+ T cells were reported to be correlated with the function of CD8+ T cells, macrophages and B cells. Neoantigen-specific CD4+ T cells in melanoma were reported to show diverse differentiation states.

Library construction relied on the immunoSEQ multiplex PCR assay. TCRdb mirrors the immuneACCESS table, restricted to in-frame sequences. Some clones are absent from its copies; in checked studies, under half trace to an unresolved V gene, and the reason for the others is unknown. The sample table records some 14,000 clones; 75% to 90% of these occur just once. The biggest ten clones account for 6.4% of the sample. Comments on this clone: Its binding antigen is unknown. Nothing much larger sits one base from this clone, and base qualities are not available.

Patients with melanoma were used as donors. The germline V gene gives CDR1 as MNHEY and CDR2 as SVGAGI. Including cysteine and phenylalanine, the CDR3 has 14 amino acids. Of the read, only the CDR3 DNA is kept; its 42 bases are in frame from base 1. A distance of 12 bases separates the germline ends of V and J, which lose 2 bases and 4 bases respectively. Sequences were obtained from cells from a culture (not recorded whether cultured in vitro). This clonotype originated in a human donor with melanoma. Rearrangement joined TRBV6-5 to TRBJ2-7; the D gene is tentatively TRBD1 or TRBD2, each matching 6 bases. The CDR3 protein: CASSYARGRYEQYF. The DNA sequence follows: TGTGCCAGCAGTTACGCCCGGGGGCGATACGAGCAGTACTTC.